This T cell receptor beta chain was observed in a study of shared clonotypes between healthy human individuals. CD8 cells classed as naive were CD45RO-negative and positively selected for CCR7, excluding terminally differentiated effector memory CD45RA+ cells. Clones were sequenced by immunoSEQ multiplex PCR, and TCRdb holds only the in-frame ones, with some missing. The sample has approximately 2,000,000 clones, about 94% seen once. Germline CDR1 and CDR2: SGDLS and YYNGEE. V was trimmed by 0 bases and J by 7 bases, leaving 8 bases between them. This CDR3 contains 13 residues. Study results and limitations: Among the subsets, naive ones generally showed larger estimated richness than memory ones. Generation probabilities of non-shared clonotypes were lower (relative to those shared by all four donors).

A word on this clone: Its target is not known.

The material sequenced was naive CD8+ T cells from PBMCs. The sequence derives from a man between 18 and 35 years old in good health. Some clones in this sample may be carry-over from other donors' samples. This chain connects TRBV9 to TRBJ2-1; D not certain. The CDR3 bases are TGTGCCAGCAGCGTAGGGCTACTTAATGAGCAGTTCTTC. Translated, it gives CASSVGLLNEQFF.